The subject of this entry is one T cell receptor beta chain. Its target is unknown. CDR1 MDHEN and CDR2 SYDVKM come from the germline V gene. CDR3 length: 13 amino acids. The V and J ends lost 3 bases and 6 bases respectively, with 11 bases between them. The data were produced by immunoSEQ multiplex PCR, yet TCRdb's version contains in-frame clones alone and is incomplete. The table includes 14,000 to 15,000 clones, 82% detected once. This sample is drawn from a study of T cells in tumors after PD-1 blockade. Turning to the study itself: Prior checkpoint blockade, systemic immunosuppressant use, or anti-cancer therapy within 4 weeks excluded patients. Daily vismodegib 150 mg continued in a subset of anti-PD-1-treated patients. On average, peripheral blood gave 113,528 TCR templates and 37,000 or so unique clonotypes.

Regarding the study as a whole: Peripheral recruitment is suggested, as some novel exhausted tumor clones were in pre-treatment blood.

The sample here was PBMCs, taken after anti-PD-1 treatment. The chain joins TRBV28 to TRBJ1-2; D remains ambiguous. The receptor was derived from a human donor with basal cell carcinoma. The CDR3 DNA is TGTGCCAGCAGTTTGTTCGAACCAAATGGCTACACCTTC. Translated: CASSLFEPNGYTF.